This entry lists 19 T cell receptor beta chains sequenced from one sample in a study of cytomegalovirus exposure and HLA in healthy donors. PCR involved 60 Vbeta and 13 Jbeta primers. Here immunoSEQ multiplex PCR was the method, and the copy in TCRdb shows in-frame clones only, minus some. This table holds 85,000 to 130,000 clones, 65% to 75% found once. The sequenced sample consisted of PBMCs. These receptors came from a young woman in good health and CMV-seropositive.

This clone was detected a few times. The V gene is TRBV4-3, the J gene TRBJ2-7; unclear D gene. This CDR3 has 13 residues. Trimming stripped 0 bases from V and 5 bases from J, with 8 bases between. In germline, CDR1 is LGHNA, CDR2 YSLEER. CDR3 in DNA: TGCGCCAGCAGCCAAGATAGTGCGCACGAGCAGTACTTC. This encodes CASSQDSAHEQYF.

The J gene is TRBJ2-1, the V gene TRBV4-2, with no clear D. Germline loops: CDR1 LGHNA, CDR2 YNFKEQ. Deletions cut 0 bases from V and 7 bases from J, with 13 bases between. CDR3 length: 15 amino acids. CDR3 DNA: TGTGCCAGCAGCCAAGATATCGAAACTCCAAATGAGCAGTTCTTC. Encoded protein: CASSQDIETPNEQFF.

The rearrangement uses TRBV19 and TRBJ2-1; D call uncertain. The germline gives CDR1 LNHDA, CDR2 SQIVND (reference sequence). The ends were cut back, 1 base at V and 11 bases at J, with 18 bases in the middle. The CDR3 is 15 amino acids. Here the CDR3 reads CASSIVTTLTDQQFF. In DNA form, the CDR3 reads TGTGCCAGTAGTATAGTAACTACCCTGACCGATCAGCAGTTCTTC.

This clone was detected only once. This CDR3 is CALNRGREQYF. The CDR3 DNA reads TGTGCCTTGAACAGGGGGCGAGAGCAGTACTTC. The chain links TRBV30 to TRBJ2-7, with 9 bases matching TRBD1. The CDR3 has 11 residues. V lost 7 bases to trimming and J lost 7 bases; unmatched junction nucleotides: 5. The germline V gene encodes CDR1 GTSNPN and CDR2 SVGIG (reference sequence).

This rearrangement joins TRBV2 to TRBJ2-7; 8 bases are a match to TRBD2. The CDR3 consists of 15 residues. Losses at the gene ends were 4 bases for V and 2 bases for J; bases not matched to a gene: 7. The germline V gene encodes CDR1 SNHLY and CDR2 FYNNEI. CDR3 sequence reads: CASSARLATTYEQYF. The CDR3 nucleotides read TGTGCCAGCAGTGCCCGACTAGCGACTACCTACGAGCAGTACTTC.

CDR3 protein: CASSVTGGPGNIQYF. CDR3 in DNA: TGTGCCAGCAGCGTGACGGGGGGCCCGGGAAACATTCAGTACTTC. The rearrangement links TRBV9 to TRBJ2-4, with D possibly matching TRBD2 (7 bases). The V end was cut by 2 bases, the J end by 6 bases, with 15 bases between. CDR1 is SGDLS and CDR2 is YYNGEE in the germline V gene. The CDR3 is made up of 15 amino acids.

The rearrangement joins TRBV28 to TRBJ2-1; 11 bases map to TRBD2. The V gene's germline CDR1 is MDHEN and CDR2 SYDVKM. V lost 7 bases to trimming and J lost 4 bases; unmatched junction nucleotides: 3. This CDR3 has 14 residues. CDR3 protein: CASIAGGSYNEQFF. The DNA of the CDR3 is TGTGCCAGCATAGCGGGAGGGTCTTACAATGAGCAGTTCTTC. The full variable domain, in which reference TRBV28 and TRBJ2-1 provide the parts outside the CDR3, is DVKVTQSSRYLVKRTGEKVFLECVQDMDHENMFWYRQDPGLGLRLIYFSYDVKMKEKGDIPEGYSVSREKKERFSLILESASTNQTSMYLCASIAGGSYNEQFFGPGTRLTVL.

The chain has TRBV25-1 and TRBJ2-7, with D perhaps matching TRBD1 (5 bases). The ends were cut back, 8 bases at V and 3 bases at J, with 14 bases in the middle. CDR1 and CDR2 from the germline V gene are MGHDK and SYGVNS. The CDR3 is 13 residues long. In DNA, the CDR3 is TGTGCCAGCGGGCCGGACACCGACTACGAGCAGTACTTC. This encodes CASGPDTDYEQYF.

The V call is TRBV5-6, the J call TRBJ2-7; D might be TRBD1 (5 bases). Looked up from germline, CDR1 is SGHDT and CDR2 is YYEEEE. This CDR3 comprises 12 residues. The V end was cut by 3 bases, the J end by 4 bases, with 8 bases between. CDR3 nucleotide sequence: TGTGCCAGCAGCTGGCAGGGTTACGAGCAGTACTTC. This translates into CASSWQGYEQYF.

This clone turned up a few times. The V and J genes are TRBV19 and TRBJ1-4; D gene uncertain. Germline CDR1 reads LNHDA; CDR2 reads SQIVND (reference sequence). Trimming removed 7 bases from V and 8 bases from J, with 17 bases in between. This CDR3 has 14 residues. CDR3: CASNQRGLGEKLFF. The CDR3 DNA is TGTGCCAGTAATCAAAGAGGGCTCGGAGAAAAACTGTTTTTT.

CDR3 coding DNA: TGTGCCAGCAGCGATGGGACTAGCGGGAATAATGAGCAGTTCTTC. Its translation: CASSDGTSGNNEQFF. The chain is built from TRBV6-4 and TRBJ2-1, with TRBD2 matching over 13 bases. This CDR3 has 15 amino acids. Germline loops: CDR1 MRHNA, CDR2 SNTAGT. J gave up 7 bases and V 6 bases, and 6 bases lay outside the gene matches.

The CDR3 protein is CASSFSPGGETQYF. The DNA for the CDR3 is TGTGCCAGCAGCTTTTCCCCGGGGGGGGAGACCCAGTACTTC. The chain couples TRBV7-2 to TRBJ2-5; 8 nucleotides line up with TRBD2. CDR1 is SGHTA, CDR2 FQGNSA, per germline. The CDR3 spans 14 residues. The V segment lost 3 bases and the J segment 5 bases; nucleotides outside the gene matches: 5.

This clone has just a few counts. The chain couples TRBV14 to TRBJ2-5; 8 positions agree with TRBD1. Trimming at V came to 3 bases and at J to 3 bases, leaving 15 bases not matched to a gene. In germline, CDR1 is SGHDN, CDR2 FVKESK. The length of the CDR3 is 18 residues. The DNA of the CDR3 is TGTGCCAGCAGCCAGCCACAGGGGGGCTTTTTTATCGAAGAGACCCAGTACTTC. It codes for CASSQPQGGFFIEETQYF. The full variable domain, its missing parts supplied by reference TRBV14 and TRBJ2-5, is EAGVTQFPSHSVIEKGQTVTLRCDPISGHDNLYWYRRVMGKEIKFLLHFVKESKQDESGMPNNRFLAERTGGTYSTLKVQPAELEDSGVYFCASSQPQGGFFIEETQYFGPGTRLLVL.

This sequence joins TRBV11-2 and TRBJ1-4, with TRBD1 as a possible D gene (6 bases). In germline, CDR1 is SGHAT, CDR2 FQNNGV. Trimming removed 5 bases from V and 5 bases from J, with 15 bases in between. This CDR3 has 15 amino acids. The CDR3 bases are TGTGCCAGCAGCGGAGGGAGGGGGGAAAATGAAAAACTGTTTTTT. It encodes CASSGGRGENEKLFF.

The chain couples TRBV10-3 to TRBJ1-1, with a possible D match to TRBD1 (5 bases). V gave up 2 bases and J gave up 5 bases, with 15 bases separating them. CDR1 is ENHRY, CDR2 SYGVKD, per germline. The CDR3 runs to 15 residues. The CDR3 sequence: CAISEGRTGRTEAFF. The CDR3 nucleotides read TGTGCCATCAGTGAGGGGCGTACAGGTCGGACTGAAGCTTTCTTT.

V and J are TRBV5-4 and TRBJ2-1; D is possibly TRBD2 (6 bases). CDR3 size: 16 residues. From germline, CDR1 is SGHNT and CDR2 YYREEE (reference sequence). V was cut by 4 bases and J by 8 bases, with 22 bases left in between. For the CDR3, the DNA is TGTGCCAGCAGCACAGGTGGGCAGTTCGGAGGGGATGAGCAGTTCTTC. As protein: CASSTGGQFGGDEQFF.

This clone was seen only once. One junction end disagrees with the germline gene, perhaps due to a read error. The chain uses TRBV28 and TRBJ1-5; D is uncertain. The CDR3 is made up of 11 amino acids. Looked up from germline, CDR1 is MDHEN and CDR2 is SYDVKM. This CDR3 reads CASNSIDGKYF. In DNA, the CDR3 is TGTGCCAGCAACTCCATCGACGGGAAATATTTT.

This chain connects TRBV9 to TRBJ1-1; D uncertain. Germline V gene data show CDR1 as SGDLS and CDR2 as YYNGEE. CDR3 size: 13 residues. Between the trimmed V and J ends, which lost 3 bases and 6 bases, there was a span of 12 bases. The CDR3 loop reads CASSASITAEAFF. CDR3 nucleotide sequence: TGTGCCAGCAGCGCGTCCATCACAGCTGAAGCTTTCTTT.

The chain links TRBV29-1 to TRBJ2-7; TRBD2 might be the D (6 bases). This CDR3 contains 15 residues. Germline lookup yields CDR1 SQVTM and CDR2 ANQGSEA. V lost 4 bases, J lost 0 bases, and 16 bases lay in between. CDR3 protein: CSVGGSGETSYEQYF. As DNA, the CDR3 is TGCAGCGTTGGGGGATCGGGAGAAACCTCCTACGAGCAGTACTTC.